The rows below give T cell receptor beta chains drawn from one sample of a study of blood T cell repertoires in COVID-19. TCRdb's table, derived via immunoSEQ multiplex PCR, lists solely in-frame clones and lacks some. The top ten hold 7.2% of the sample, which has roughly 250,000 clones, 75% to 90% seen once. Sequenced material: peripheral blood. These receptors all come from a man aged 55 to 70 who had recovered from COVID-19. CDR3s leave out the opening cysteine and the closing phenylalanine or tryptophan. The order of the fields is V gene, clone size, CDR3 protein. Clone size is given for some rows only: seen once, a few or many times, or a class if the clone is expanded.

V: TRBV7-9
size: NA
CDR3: ASSPIQGTNEKLF

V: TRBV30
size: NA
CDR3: AWSAASAGANEKLF

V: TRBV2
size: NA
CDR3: ASSESATYGYT

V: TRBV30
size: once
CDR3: AWRGTGGTLYAYGYT

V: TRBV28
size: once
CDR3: ASRLGGATNEKLF

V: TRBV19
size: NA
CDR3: ASSITRGQPQH

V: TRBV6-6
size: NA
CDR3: ASSARDLLEKLF

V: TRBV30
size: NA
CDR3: AWSAGSLNYGYT

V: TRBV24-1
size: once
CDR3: ATSDQLGGTYNEQF

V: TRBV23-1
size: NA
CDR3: ASSQSSYRENSNQPQH

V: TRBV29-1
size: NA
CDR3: SVEARQASGYT

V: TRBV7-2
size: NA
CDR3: ASSLGGRFNQPQH

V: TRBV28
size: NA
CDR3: AGSGFPPNTEAF

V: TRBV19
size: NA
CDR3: ASSPWGQGAPYEQY

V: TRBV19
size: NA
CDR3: ATRSAGGDTEAF

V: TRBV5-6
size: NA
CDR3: ASSLGGPPYGYT

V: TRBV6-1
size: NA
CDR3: ASSEGGGSNQPQH

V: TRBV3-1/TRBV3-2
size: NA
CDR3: ASSQDPYTGELF

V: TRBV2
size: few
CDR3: ARGDYSYEQY

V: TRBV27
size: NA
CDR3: ASRGTGVNTEAF

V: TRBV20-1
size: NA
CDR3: SARTSGTQY

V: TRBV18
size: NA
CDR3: ASSLEDSLNEQF

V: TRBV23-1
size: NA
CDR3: ASSQWGRGPTYEQY

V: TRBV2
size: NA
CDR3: ASSLTGRPDNSPLH

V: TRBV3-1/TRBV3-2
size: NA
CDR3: ASSRREAGGSGNTIY

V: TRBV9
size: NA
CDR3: ASSSHRDRYQETQY

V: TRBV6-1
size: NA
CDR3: ASSEGGGRYSPLH

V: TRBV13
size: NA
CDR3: ASSLGGPQRNEQF

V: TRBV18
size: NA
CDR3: ASSPGQEGYEQY

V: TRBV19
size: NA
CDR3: ASSISSRGGGYEQY

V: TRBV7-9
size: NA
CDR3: ASSFGQGGHGELF

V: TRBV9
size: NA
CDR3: ASSAGTVNTEAF

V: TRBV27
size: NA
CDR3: ASRIQGSSSYNEQF

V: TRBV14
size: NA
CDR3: ASSTDSDGNTIY

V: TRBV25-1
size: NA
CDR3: ASSARQGSGANVLT

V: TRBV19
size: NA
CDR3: ASSWDNSNYGYT

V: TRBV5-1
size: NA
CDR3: ASSLETGGFETQY

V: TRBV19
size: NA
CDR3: ASSDRGSYNSPLH

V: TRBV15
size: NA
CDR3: ATSRTQGSYEQY

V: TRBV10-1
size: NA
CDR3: ASSLTGTSTDTQY

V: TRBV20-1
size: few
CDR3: SPRGYT